One T cell receptor (beta chain) is described in this entry. This clonotype was detected once. No cognate antigen has been identified for it. No much larger clone is present one base from it, and per-base qualities are unavailable. A single read constitutes weak evidence. The data belong to a study of CD8 T cells in Susac syndrome (dated by TCRdb to about 2019). A note on the overall study: Of the Susac syndrome patients who were sequenced, six had clinically active disease and roughly eight were in clinical remission. At the time of blood withdrawal, Susac syndrome patients were either therapy-naive, taking corticosteroids (with some also receiving IVIg), or on IVIg alone. Repertoire sequencing was used to test whether CD8+ T cell activation and differentiation in Susac syndrome was antigen driven. CD8+ T cell repertoire clonality was compared between around eleven healthy donors, around 14 Susac syndrome patients and 15 multiple sclerosis patients.

Peripheral blood CD8+ and CD4+ T cells from healthy donors, Susac syndrome patients and multiple sclerosis patients were profiled by high-throughput TCR beta sequencing. The Susac syndrome patients fulfilled recently defined diagnostic criteria for either definite or probable disease. CD8+ TEMRA cells were enriched by FACS, while bulk CD8+ and CD4+ T cells were purified by magnetic negative isolation. Blood was collected in EDTA tubes and processed within 24 hours, with PBMCs isolated through density gradient centrifugation. PBMCs intended for TCR sequencing were cryopreserved in liquid nitrogen and were subsequently thawed in a 37 degrees C water bath. The sorted or isolated CD4+, CD8+ and CD8+ TEMRA cells reached a purity of at least 90%. RNA was extracted using the RNeasy kit, and roughly 0.45 to 1 microgram was reverse transcribed with random hexamers. The immunoSEQ multiplex PCR assay, which covers 54 Vbeta and 13 Jbeta segments, was used to amplify TCR beta CDR3 regions. To correct PCR amplification bias, a synthetic template baseline was used for both primer optimization and computational correction. Per the authors' processing: Reads were annotated to V, D and J genes per IMGT and analyzed with immunoSEQ Analyzer, keeping only productive sequences. To calculate clonality, Shannon entropy was normalized by log2 of the number of productive unique sequences and then subtracted from one. For each patient and control, public and private clones were evaluated within the 100 most prevalent clones. Susac-specific clones were defined as absent from healthy and MS cohorts, 1052 published viral clones and other ImmuneACCESS disease sequences. In TCRdb, the public reads were trimmed at Q25 with fastp and aligned with MiXCR, with productive beta chains retained. CDR3 protein duplicates are merged, each entry listing the most common genes and DNA. TCRdb's processing, not the authors', yielded these V and J calls. The sample yields about 130,000 distinct CDR3 sequences; about 95% were counted once. Together, the top ten hold less than 0.25% of the sample.

What the study reported, not specific to this receptor: Susac syndrome CD8+ repertoires showed clonal expansion, highest in CD8+ TEMRA cells and greater in clinically active than remitting patients. Around 16 and five Susac-specific public clones were found in the total CD8+ and CD8+ TEMRA repertoires, respectively. The number of individuals in the TCR sequencing and HLA analysis was acknowledged as relatively small.

The CDR3 sequence holds 14 residues, the cysteine and phenylalanine included. Solely the CDR3 DNA is kept, with 42 bases framed from the first base. V loses 3 bases at its end and J loses 2 bases; junction bases beyond the gene matches: 7. The germline V gene (reference sequence) gives CDR1 as DFQATT and CDR2 as SNEGSKA. The source is a human donor with Susac syndrome. The chain links TRBV20-1 with TRBJ2-7, and TRBD1 matches 7 of the central bases. The sequencing sample was made of CD8+ T cells from PBMCs. At the DNA level, the sequence is TGCAGTGCTAGCCGCACAGGGGAGCCCTACGAGCAGTACTTC. This sequence encodes CSASRTGEPYEQYF.